The entry that follows covers one T cell receptor (beta chain) sequence. The sample comes from a study of blood T cell repertoires in COVID-19. About the research overall: Donors in the United States, Italy and Spain gave samples during acute or convalescent COVID-19. T cells, B-cell-depleted T cells, or PBMCs provided the cDNA or gDNA that served as material.

The CDR3 sequence is 13 residues long. The V end was cut by 2 bases, the J end by 5 bases, with 7 bases between. In germline, CDR1 is MNHEY, CDR2 SMNVEV (reference sequence). Sequencing used immunoSEQ multiplex PCR; TCRdb keeps in-frame clones, though not all of them. Of about 310,000 clones listed, 85% to 90% are singletons. Self-reported history from a screening survey and questionnaire set each donor's cohort. Recovered status in Cohort 3 required two negative PCRs, clearance, or symptom resolution. This receptor was taken from a woman in her 30s who had recovered from COVID-19. The sequenced material came from PBMCs or T cells enriched from blood (not recorded which). The chain links TRBV27 to TRBJ1-5, with D unclear. CDR3: CASSLTRDQPQHF. The CDR3 DNA sequence: TGTGCCAGCAGTTTAACACGGGATCAGCCCCAGCATTTT.